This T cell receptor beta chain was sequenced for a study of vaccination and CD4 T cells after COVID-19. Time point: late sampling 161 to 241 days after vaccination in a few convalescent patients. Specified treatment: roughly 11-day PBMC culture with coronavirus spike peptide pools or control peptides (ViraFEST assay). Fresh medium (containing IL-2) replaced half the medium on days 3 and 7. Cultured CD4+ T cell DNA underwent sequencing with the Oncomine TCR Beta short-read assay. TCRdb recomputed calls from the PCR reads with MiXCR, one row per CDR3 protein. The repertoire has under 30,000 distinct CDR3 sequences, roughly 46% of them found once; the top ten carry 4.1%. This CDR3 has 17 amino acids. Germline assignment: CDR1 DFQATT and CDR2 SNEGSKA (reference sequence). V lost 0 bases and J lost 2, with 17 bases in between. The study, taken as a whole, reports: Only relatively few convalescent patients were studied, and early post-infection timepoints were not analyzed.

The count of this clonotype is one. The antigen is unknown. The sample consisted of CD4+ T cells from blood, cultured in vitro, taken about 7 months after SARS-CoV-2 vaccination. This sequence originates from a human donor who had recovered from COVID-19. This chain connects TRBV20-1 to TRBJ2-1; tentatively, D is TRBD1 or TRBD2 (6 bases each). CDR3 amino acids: CSARDGGRMMAYNEQFF. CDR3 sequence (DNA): TGCAGTGCTAGAGACGGGGGCCGAATGATGGCCTACAATGAGCAGTTCTTC.